This T cell receptor (beta chain) was sequenced for a study of blood T cells in healthy people across ages. CDR3 length: 14 residues. Per germline, CDR1 MDHEN and CDR2 SYDVKM. The V and J ends lost 6 bases and 4 bases respectively, with 15 bases between them. Sample-barcoded 5' priming and a J-beta primer mix drove a second PCR of about 6 to 11 cycles. MiXCR, applied by TCRdb to the 5' RACE reads, yields one record per CDR3 protein. The sample shows roughly 1,800,000 distinct CDR3 sequences, 49% of them seen only once. The TCR comes from a woman aged 40-49 years in good health. The specimen was blood. The rearrangement uses TRBV28 and TRBJ1-2; D is perhaps TRBD1 (6 bases). CDR3 in DNA: TGTGCCAGCAGACCCGCTCGGGGGCCCTATGGCTACACCTTC. Protein: CASRPARGPYGYTF.